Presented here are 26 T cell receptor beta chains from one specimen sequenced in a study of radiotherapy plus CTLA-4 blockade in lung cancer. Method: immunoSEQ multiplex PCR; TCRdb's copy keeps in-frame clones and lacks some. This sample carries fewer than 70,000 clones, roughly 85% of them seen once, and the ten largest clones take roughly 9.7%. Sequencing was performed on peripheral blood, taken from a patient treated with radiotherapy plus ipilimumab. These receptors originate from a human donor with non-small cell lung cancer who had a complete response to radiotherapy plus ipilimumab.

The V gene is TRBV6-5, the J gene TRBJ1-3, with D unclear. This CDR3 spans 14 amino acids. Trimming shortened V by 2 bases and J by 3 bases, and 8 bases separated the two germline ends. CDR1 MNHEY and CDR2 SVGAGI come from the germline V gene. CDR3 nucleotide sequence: TGTGCCAGCAGTTACCGGGGAATTGGAAACACCATATATTTT. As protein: CASSYRGIGNTIYF.

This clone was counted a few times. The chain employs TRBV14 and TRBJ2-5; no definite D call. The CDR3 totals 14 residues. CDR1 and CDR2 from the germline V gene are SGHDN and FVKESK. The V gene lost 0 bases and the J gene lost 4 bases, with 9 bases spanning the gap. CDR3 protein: CASSQDLGSETQYF. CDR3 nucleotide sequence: TGTGCCAGCAGCCAAGATCTAGGATCAGAGACCCAGTACTTC.

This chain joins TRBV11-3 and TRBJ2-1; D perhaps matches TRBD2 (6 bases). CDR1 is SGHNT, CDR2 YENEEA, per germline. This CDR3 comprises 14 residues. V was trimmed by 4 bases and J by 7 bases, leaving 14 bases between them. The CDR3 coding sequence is TGTGCCAGCAGCTCTCAGCGGGTGGGGAATGAGCAGTTCTTC. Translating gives CASSSQRVGNEQFF.

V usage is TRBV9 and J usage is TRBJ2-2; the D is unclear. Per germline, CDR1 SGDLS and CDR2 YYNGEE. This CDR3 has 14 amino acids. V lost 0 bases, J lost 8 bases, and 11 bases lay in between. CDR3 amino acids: CASSVVTNSGELFF. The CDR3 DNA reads TGTGCCAGCAGCGTAGTGACAAATTCTGGGGAGCTGTTTTTT.

The CDR3 protein is CASSPGGRAPYEQYV. For the CDR3, the DNA is TGTGCCAGCAGCCCGGGGGGGAGGGCCCCCTACGAGCAGTACGTC. The V call is TRBV14, the J call TRBJ2-7; TRBD2 aligns across 8 bases. Looked up from germline, CDR1 is SGHDN and CDR2 is FVKESK. The CDR3 spans 15 residues. V shed 4 bases and J 2 bases; nucleotides not matched to a gene: 7.

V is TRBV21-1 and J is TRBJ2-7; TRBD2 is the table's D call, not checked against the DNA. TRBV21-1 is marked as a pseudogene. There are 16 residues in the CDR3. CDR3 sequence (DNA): TGTGCCAGCAGCAATCCACGCGGGAATTCCTCCTACGAGCAGTACGTC. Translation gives CASSNPRGNSSYEQYV.

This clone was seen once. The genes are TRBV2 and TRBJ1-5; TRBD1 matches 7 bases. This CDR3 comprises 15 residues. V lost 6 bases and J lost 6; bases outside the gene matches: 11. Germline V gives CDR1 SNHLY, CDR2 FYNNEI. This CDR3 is CASRPYRGRGQPQHF. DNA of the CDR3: TGTGCCAGCAGACCTTACAGGGGCCGGGGTCAGCCCCAGCATTTT.

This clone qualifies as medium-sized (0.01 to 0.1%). CDR3 sequence reads: CAISGASSYEQYF. CDR3 coding DNA: TGTGCCATCAGTGGGGCCAGCTCCTACGAGCAGTACTTC. This rearrangement joins TRBV10-3 to TRBJ2-7, with D hard to call. Looked up from germline, CDR1 is ENHRY and CDR2 is SYGVKD. The CDR3 totals 13 residues. Trimming removed 4 bases from V and 0 bases from J, with 7 bases in between.

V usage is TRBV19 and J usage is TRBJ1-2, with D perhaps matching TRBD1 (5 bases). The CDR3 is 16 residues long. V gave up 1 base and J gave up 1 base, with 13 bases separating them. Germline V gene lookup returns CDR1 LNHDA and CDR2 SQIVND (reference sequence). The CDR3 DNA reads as TGTGCCAGTAGTATAGGGGGCAGGGTGGGTAACTATGGCTACACCTTC. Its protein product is CASSIGGRVGNYGYTF.

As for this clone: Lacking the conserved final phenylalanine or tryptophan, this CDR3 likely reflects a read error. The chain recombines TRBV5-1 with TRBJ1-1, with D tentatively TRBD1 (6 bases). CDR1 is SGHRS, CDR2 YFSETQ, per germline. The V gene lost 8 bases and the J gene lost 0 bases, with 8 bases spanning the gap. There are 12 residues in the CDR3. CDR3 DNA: TGCGCCAGTGGACAGCTGAACACTGAAGCTTTCCTT. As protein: CASGQLNTEAFL.

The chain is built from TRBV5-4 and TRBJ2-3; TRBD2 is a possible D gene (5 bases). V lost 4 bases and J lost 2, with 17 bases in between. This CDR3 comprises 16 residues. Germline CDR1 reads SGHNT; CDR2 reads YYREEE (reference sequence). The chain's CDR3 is CASSKTRLSSTDTQYF. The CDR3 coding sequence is TGTGCCAGCAGCAAAACTAGACTTTCCTCCACAGATACGCAGTATTTT. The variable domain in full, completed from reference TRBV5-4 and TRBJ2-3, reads ETGVTQSPTHLIKTRGQQVTLRCSSQSGHNTVSWYQQALGQGPQFIFQYYREEENGRGNFPPRFSGLQFPNYSSELNVNALELDDSALYLCASSKTRLSSTDTQYFGPGTRLTVL.

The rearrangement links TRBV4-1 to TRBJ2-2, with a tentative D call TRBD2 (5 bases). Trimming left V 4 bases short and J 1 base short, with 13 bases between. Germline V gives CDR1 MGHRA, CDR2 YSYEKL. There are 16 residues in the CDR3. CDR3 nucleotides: TGCGCCAGCAGCCCCTTCGGGGAAAAGAACACCGGGGAGCTGTTTTTT. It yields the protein CASSPFGEKNTGELFF.

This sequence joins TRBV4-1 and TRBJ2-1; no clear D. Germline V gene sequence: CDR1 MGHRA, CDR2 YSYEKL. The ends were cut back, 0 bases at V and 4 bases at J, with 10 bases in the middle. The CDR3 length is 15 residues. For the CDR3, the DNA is TGCGCCAGCAGCCAAGACATCGCGGAATACAATGAGCAGTTCTTC. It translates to CASSQDIAEYNEQFF.

The CDR3: CASGLQRGLAGDPNGDTQYF. In nucleotides, the CDR3 is TGTGCTAGTGGTTTGCAAAGGGGACTAGCGGGAGACCCTAATGGGGATACGCAGTATTTT. The chain joins TRBV12-5 to TRBJ2-3, with 14 bases lining up with TRBD2. CDR1 LGHNT and CDR2 FRNRAP come from the germline V gene. With V trimmed by 2 bases and J by 6 bases, 16 bases remained unmatched. CDR3 length equals 20 residues.

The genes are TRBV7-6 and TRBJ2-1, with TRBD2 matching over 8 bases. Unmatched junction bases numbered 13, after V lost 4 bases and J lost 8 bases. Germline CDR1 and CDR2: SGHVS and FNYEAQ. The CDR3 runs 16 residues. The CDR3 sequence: CASSSPGTSRGDEQFF. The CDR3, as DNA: TGTGCCAGCAGCTCCCCCGGGACTAGTAGGGGGGATGAGCAGTTCTTC.

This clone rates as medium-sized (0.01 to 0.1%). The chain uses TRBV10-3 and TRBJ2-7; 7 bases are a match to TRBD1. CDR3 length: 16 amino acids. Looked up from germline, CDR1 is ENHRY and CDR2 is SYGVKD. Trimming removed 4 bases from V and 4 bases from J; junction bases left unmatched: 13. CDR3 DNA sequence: TGTGCCATCAGTGGGGGACAGACCAGGCCGGCTTACGAGCAGTACTTC. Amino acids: CAISGGQTRPAYEQYF.

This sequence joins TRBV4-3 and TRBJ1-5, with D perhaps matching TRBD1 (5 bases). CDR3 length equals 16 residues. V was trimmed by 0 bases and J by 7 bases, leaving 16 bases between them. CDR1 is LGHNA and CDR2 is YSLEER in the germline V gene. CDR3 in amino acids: CASSQEAGGFGQPQHF. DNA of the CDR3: TGCGCCAGCAGCCAAGAGGCGGGGGGTTTTGGACAGCCCCAGCATTTT.

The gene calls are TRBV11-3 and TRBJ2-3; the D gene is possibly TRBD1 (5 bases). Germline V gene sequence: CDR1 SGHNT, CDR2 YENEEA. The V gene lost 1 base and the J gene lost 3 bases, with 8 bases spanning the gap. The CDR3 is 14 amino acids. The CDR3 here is CASSLGAGTDTQYF. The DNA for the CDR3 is TGTGCCAGCAGCTTAGGGGCAGGGACAGATACGCAGTATTTT.

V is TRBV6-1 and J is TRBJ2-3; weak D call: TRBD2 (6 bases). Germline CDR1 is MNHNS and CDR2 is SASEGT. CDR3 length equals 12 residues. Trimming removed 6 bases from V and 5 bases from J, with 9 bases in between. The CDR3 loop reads CASREGLDTQYF. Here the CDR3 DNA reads TGTGCCAGCAGGGAGGGGCTAGATACGCAGTATTTT.

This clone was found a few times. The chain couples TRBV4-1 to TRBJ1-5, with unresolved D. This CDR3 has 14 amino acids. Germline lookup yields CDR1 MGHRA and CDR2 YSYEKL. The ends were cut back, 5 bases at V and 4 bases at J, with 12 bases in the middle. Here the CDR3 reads CASSSPGINQPQHF. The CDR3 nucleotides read TGCGCCAGCAGCTCTCCGGGGATAAATCAGCCCCAGCATTTT.

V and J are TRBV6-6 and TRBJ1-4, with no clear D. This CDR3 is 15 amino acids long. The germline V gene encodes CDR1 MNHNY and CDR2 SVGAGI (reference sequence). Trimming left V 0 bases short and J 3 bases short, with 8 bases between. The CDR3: CASSYSGEPNEKLFF. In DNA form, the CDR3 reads TGTGCCAGCAGTTACTCCGGGGAACCTAATGAAAAACTGTTTTTT.

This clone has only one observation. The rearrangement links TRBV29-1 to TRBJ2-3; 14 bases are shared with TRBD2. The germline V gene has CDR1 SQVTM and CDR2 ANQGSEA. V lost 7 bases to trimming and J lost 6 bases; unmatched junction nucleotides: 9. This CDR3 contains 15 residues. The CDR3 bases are TGCAGCGCATCGGGACTAGCGGGAGCGGGTGATACGCAGTATTTT. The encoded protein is CSASGLAGAGDTQYF.

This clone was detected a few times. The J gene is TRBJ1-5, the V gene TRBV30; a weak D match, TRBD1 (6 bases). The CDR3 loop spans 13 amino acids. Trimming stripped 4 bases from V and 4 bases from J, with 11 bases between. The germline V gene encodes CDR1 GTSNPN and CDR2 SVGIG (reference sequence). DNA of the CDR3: TGTGCCTGGACTCACAGGGATAATCAGCCCCAGCATTTT. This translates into CAWTHRDNQPQHF.

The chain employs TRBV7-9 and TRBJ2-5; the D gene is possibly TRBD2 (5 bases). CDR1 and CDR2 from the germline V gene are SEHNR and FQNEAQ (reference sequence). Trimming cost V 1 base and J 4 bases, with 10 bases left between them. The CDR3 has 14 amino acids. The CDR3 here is CASSLDWTPETQYF. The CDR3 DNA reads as TGTGCCAGCAGCTTAGACTGGACTCCAGAGACCCAGTACTTC.

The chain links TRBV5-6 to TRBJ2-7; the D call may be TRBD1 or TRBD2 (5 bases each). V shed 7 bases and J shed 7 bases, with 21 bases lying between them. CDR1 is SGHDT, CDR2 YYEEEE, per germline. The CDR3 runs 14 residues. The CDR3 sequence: CASVTLGESQEQYF. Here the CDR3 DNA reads TGTGCCAGCGTAACGTTAGGGGAGTCCCAAGAGCAGTACTTC.

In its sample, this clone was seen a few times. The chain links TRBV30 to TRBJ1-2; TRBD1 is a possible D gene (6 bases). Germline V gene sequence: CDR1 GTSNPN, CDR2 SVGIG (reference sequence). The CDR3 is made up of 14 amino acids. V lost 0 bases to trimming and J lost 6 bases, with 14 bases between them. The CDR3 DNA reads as TGTGCCTGGAGTGTAGGGACACCCGAAGATGGCTACACCTTC. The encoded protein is CAWSVGTPEDGYTF.